This TCR beta chain was obtained from a study of shared clonotypes between healthy human individuals. Study at large: Every donor yielded three CD4 naive, three CD4 memory, two CD8 naive and one CD8 memory plate. Whole-study results and caveats: Approximately 5% was the fraction of naive CD4 clonotypes found shared across several donors. Unshared clonotypes carried lower generation probabilities than those common to all four donors.

Details on this clone: What it recognizes is unknown.

Germline V lookup: CDR1 SGHRS, CDR2 YFSETQ. V dropped 2 bases and J dropped 4 bases, with 12 bases sitting between them. The CDR3 loop spans 14 amino acids. The data were produced by immunoSEQ multiplex PCR, yet TCRdb's version contains in-frame clones alone and is incomplete. The sample carries 650,000 to 800,000 clones, around 77% recorded once. The chain recombines TRBV5-1 with TRBJ1-2; D is perhaps TRBD1 (6 bases). The receptor's source is a woman aged 25-40 years in good health. The sample consisted of memory CD4+ T cells sorted from blood. The subset: CD45RA-negative fraction. The CDR3 is CASSFWGAGYGYTF. The CDR3 DNA reads as TGCGCCAGCAGCTTCTGGGGGGCTGGCTATGGCTACACCTTC.